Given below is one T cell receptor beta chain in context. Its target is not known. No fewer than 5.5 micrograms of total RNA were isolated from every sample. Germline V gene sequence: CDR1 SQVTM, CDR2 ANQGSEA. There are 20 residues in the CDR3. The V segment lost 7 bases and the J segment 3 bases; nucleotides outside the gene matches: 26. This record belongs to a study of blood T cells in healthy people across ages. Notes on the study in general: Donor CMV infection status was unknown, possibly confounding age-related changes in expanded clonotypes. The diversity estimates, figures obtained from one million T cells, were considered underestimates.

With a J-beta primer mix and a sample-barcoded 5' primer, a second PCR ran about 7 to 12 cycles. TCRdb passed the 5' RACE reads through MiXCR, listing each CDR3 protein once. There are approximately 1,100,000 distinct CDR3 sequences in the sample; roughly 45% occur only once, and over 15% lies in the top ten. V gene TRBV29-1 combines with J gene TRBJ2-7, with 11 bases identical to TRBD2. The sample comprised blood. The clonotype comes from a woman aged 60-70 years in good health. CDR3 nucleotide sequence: TGCAGCGGTCATCCGACAGAGTGCCTGGGGGGACTAGCGGTTTTCTACGAGCAGTACTTC. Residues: CSGHPTECLGGLAVFYEQYF.